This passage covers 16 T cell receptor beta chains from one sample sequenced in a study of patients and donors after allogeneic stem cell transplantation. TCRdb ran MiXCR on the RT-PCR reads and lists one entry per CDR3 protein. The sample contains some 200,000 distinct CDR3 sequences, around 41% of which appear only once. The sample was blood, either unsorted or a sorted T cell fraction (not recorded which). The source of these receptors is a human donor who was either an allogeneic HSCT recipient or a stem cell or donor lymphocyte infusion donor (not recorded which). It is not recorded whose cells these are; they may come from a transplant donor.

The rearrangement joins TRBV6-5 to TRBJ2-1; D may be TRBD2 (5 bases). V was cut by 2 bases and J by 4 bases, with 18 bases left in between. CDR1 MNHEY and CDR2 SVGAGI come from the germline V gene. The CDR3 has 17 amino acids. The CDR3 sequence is CASSYGTGSPIYNEQFF. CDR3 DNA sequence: TGTGCCAGCAGTTACGGTACGGGATCCCCTATTTACAATGAGCAGTTCTTC.

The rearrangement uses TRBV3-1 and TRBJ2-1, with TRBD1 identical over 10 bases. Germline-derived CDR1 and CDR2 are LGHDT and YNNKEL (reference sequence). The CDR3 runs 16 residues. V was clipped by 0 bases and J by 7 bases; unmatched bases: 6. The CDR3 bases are TGTGCCAGCAGCCAAGATAAAGGACAGGGGGAGAATGAGCAGTTCTTC. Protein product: CASSQDKGQGENEQFF.

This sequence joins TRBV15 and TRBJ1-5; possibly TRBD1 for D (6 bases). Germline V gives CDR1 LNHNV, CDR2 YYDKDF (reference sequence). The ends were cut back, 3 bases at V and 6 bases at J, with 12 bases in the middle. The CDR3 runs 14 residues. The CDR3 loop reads CATSRRGEGQPQHF. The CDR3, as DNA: TGTGCCACCAGCAGGAGGGGGGAGGGTCAGCCCCAGCATTTT. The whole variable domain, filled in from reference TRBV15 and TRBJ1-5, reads DAMVIQNPRYQVTQFGKPVTLSCSQTLNHNVMYWYQQKSSQAPKLLFHYYDKDFNNEADTPDNFQSRRPNTSFCFLDIRSPGLGDTAMYLCATSRRGEGQPQHFGDGTRLSIL.

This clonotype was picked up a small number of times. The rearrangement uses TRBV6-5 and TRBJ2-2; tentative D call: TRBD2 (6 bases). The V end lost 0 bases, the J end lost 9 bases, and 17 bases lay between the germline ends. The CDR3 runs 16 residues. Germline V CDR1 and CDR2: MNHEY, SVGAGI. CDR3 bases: TGTGCCAGCAGTTACTCATCGGCTAGCGTAGGACGGGAGCTGTTTTTT. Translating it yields CASSYSSASVGRELFF.

The CDR3 protein is CASIGPTFGEQFF. In nucleotides, the CDR3 is TGTGCCAGCATCGGACCTACGTTCGGTGAGCAGTTCTTC. The chain recombines TRBV27 with TRBJ2-1, with D unclear. The V gene's germline CDR1 is MNHEY and CDR2 SMNVEV (reference sequence). This CDR3 region has 13 residues. Trimming took 7 bases from V and 9 from J, leaving 16 bases between them.

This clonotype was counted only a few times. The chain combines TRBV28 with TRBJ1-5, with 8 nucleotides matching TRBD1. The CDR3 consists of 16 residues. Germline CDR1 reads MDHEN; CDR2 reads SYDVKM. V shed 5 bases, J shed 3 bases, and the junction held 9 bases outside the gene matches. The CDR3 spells CASSNHRGSNNQPQHF. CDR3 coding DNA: TGTGCCAGCAGTAACCACAGGGGGAGCAACAATCAGCCCCAGCATTTT. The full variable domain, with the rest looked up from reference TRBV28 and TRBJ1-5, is DVKVTQSSRYLVKRTGEKVFLECVQDMDHENMFWYRQDPGLGLRLIYFSYDVKMKEKGDIPEGYSVSREKKERFSLILESASTNQTSMYLCASSNHRGSNNQPQHFGDGTRLSIL.

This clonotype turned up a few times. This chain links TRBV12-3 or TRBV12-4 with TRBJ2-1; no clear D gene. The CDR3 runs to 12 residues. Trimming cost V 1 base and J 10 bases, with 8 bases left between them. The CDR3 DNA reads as TGTGCCAGCAGTTTAGAAGGACGGGAGCAGTTCTTC. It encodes CASSLEGREQFF.

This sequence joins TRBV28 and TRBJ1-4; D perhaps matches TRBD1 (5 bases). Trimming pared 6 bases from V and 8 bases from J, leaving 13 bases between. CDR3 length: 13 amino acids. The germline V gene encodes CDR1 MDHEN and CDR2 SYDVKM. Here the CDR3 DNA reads TGTGCCAGCAGGCTGGATGGGGCAGAAAAACTGTTTTTT. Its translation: CASRLDGAEKLFF. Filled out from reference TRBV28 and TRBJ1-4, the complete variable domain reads DVKVTQSSRYLVKRTGEKVFLECVQDMDHENMFWYRQDPGLGLRLIYFSYDVKMKEKGDIPEGYSVSREKKERFSLILESASTNQTSMYLCASRLDGAEKLFFGSGTQLSVL.

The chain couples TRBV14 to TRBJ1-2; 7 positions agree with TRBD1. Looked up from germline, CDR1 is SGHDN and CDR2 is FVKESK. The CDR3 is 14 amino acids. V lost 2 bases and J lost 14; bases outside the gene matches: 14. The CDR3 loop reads CASSQRGRVSPWTF. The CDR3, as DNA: TGTGCCAGCAGCCAAAGGGGGCGCGTATCTCCTTGGACCTTC.

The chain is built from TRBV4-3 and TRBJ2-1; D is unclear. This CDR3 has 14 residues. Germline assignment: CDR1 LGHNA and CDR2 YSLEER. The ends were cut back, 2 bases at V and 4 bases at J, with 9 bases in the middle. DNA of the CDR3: TGCGCCAGCAGCCAATTAGGCCAGTACAATGAGCAGTTCTTC. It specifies CASSQLGQYNEQFF.

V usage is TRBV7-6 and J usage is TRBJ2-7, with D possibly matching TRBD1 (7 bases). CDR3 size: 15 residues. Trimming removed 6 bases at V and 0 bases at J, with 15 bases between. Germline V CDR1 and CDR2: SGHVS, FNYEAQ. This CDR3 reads CASSRDREASYEQYF. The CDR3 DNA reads TGTGCCAGCAGTCGCGACAGGGAGGCCTCCTACGAGCAGTACTTC. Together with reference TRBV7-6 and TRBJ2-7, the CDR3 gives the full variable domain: GAGVSQSPRYKVTKRGQDVALRCDPISGHVSLYWYRQALGQGPEFLTYFNYEAQQDKSGLPNDRFSAERPEGSISTLTIQRTEQRDSAMYRCASSRDREASYEQYFGPGTRLTVT.

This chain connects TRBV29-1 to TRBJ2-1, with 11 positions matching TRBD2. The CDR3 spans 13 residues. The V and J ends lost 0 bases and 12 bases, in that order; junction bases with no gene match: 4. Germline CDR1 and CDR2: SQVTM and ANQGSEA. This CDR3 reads CSVEEGLAGGQFF. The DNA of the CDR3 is TGCAGCGTTGAAGAAGGGCTAGCGGGAGGGCAGTTCTTC.

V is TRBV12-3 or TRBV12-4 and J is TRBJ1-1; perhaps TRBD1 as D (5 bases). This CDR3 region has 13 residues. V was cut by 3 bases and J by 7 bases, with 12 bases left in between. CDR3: CASSLVGDGEAFF. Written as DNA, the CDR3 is TGTGCCAGCAGTTTGGTAGGGGATGGTGAAGCTTTCTTT.

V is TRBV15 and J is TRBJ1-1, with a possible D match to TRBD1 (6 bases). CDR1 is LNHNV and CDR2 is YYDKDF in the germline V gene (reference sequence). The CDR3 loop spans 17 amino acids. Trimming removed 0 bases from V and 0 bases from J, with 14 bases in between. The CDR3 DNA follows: TGTGCCACCAGCAGAGAAGAGGTAGGGGACATGAACACTGAAGCTTTCTTT. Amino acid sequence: CATSREEVGDMNTEAFF.

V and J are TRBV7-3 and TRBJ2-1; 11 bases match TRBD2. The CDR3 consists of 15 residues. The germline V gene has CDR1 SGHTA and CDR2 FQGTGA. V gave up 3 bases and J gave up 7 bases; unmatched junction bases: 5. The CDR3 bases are TGTGCCAGCAGCTTCGGGACTAGCGGAAGGAATGAGCAGTTCTTC. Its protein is CASSFGTSGRNEQFF. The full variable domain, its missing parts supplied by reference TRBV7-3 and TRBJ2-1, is GAGVSQTPSNKVTEKGKYVELRCDPISGHTALYWYRQSLGQGPEFLIYFQGTGAADDSGLPNDRFFAVRPEGSVSTLKIQRTERGDSAVYLCASSFGTSGRNEQFFGPGTRLTVL.

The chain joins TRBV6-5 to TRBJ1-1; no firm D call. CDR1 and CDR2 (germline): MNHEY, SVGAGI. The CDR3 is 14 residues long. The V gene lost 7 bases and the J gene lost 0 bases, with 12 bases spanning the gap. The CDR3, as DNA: TGTGCCAGCAAAGAATTCGACATGAACACTGAAGCTTTCTTT. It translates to CASKEFDMNTEAFF.